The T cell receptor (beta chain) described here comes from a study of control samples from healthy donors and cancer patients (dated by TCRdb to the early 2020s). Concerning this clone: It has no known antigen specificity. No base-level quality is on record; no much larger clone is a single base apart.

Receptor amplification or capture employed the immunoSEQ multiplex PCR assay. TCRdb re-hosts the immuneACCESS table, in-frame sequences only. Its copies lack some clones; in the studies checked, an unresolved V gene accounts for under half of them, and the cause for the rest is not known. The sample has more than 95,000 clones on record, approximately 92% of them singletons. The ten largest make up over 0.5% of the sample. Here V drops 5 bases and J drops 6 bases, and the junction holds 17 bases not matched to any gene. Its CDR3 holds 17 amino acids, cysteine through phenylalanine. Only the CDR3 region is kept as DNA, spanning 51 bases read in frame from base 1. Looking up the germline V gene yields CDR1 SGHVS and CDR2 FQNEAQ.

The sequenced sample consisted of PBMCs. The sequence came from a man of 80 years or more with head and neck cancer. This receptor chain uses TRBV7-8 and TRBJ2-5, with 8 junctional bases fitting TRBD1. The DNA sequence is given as TGTGCCAGCAGCATCCTGTCAGGGGGCGGATCAGCGCAGACCCAGTACTTC. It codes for CASSILSGGGSAQTQYF.